Below are 29 T cell receptor beta chains sequenced from a single sample in a study of identical twins listed by TCRdb under 2016. Library construction relied on 5' RACE. The sequencing machine was an Illumina HiSeq 2000. TCRdb passed the public sequencing reads through fastp at Q25 and MiXCR, retaining productive beta sequences. CDR3 protein sequences are deduplicated, and each keeps its most common genes and DNA. The sample table lists more than 350,000 distinct CDR3 sequences, around 9.7% of them with a count of one. The top ten constitute under 10% of the sample. The sequencing input was naive T cells sorted from blood. The intended sense of this specimen's cell subset or site label: cells isolated with a human naive T-cell isolation kit. The origin of the receptors is a woman between 50 and 59 years old in good health.

This clonotype was observed many times. V gene TRBV6-6 combines with J gene TRBJ2-1; TRBD2 might be the D (5 bases). The CDR3 loop spans 19 amino acids. V was cut by 2 bases and J by 5 bases, with 25 bases left in between. The germline CDR1 and CDR2 sequences are MNHNY and SVGAGI (reference sequence). CDR3: CASSYNLGSVTWGDNEQFF. Written as DNA, the CDR3 is TGTGCCAGCAGTTACAACCTTGGATCAGTTACCTGGGGAGACAATGAGCAGTTCTTC.

This clonotype has a handful of counts. This sequence joins TRBV29-1 and TRBJ2-3, with D tentatively TRBD2 (6 bases). The V gene lost 8 bases and the J gene lost 4 bases, with 19 bases spanning the gap. CDR3 length equals 14 residues. Germline CDR1 SQVTM, CDR2 ANQGSEA. The CDR3 here is CSLVRGPDPDTQYF. The CDR3 coding sequence is TGCAGCCTCGTGCGGGGCCCCGATCCAGATACGCAGTATTTT.

This clonotype has a handful of counts. The rearrangement uses TRBV3-1 and TRBJ2-1; tentative D call: TRBD1 (6 bases). The ends were cut back, 1 base at V and 10 bases at J, with 8 bases in the middle. The CDR3 is 12 residues long. In germline, CDR1 is LGHDT, CDR2 YNNKEL (reference sequence). The CDR3 DNA follows: TGTGCCAGCAGCCAAGCTGGGACAGAGCAGTTCTTC. The encoded protein is CASSQAGTEQFF.

This chain connects TRBV3-1 to TRBJ2-5; D is uncertain. V shed 3 bases and J shed 2 bases, with 10 bases lying between them. This CDR3 spans 14 amino acids. Germline-derived CDR1 and CDR2 are LGHDT and YNNKEL (reference sequence). This CDR3 is CASSHSSGQETQYF. Here the CDR3 DNA reads TGTGCCAGCAGCCATTCATCCGGACAAGAGACCCAGTACTTC.

This clonotype was counted between two and nine times. The rearrangement links TRBV2 to TRBJ2-5, with 9 positions matching TRBD1. Unmatched junction bases numbered 6, after V lost 0 bases and J lost 4 bases. This CDR3 is built from 16 residues. In germline, CDR1 is SNHLY, CDR2 FYNNEI. For the CDR3, the DNA is TGTGCCAGCAGTGAAGCGGGGGACAGGGCGAGAGAGACCCAGTACTTC. This codes for CASSEAGDRARETQYF.

This clonotype was counted only a few times. This chain connects TRBV20-1 to TRBJ2-7, with D unresolved. Germline values: CDR1 DFQATT, CDR2 SNEGSKA (reference sequence). V was cut by 6 bases and J by 3 bases, with 15 bases left in between. This CDR3 spans 13 amino acids. The CDR3: CSAKAGVHYEQYF. Written as DNA, the CDR3 is TGCAGTGCCAAGGCTGGGGTGCACTACGAGCAGTACTTC.

This rearrangement joins TRBV2 to TRBJ2-3, with D maybe TRBD2 (5 bases). Germline CDR1 and CDR2: SNHLY and FYNNEI. There are 14 residues in the CDR3. With 7 bases removed from V and 2 bases from J, the gap between germline ends came to 13 bases. The CDR3 protein is CASNLGLYTDTQYF. CDR3 DNA: TGTGCCAGCAACCTCGGACTCTACACAGATACGCAGTATTTT.

This rearrangement joins TRBV12-3 or TRBV12-4 to TRBJ1-2; D unclear. V lost 7 bases and J 0 bases, leaving 6 bases between the germline ends. This CDR3 has 12 amino acids. CDR3 sequence reads: CASTVPNYGYTF. The CDR3 DNA is TGTGCCAGCACCGTCCCTAACTATGGCTACACCTTC.

CDR3 DNA sequence: TGTGCCAGCAGGGCCACACGGAACACCGGGGAGCTGTTTTTT. This translates into CASRATRNTGELFF. This chain uses TRBV6-6 with TRBJ2-2; D is unresolved. Germline V CDR1 and CDR2: MNHNY, SVGAGI (reference sequence). The CDR3 is 14 residues long. Trimming stripped 6 bases from V and 1 base from J, with 9 bases between.

This clonotype was picked up a small number of times. The chain carries TRBV24-1 and TRBJ2-1; TRBD2 matches 11 bases. J was trimmed by 6 bases and V by 4 bases; bases with no gene match: 7. This CDR3 contains 16 residues. Germline assignment: CDR1 KGHDR and CDR2 SFDVKD. This chain's CDR3 is CATSEHLAGGGNEQFF. DNA of the CDR3: TGTGCCACCAGTGAACATCTAGCGGGAGGAGGCAATGAGCAGTTCTTC.

This clonotype was recorded a few times. The genes are TRBV5-1 and TRBJ2-1; TRBD1 or TRBD2 may be the D gene (5 bases each). Germline-derived CDR1 and CDR2 are SGHRS and YFSETQ. V lost 4 bases to trimming and J lost 4 bases, with 18 bases between them. The CDR3 sequence is 16 residues long. The CDR3 loop is CASSLRDLTLYNEQFF. In DNA, the CDR3 is TGCGCCAGCAGCCTTAGGGACCTAACCCTTTACAATGAGCAGTTCTTC.

This chain uses TRBV5-6 with TRBJ1-1, with no clear D. V lost 0 bases to trimming and J lost 4 bases, with 10 bases between them. The CDR3 contains 14 residues. Germline V lookup: CDR1 SGHDT, CDR2 YYEEEE. The CDR3, as DNA: TGTGCCAGCAGCTTGGTGGTCGTGGGCACTGAAGCTTTCTTT. It codes for CASSLVVVGTEAFF.

The chain carries TRBV12-3 or TRBV12-4 and TRBJ1-3, with unresolved D. The CDR3 sequence is 12 residues long. V gave up 3 bases and J gave up 8 bases, with 8 bases separating them. CDR3 in amino acids: CASSFFDDTIYF. Written as DNA, the CDR3 is TGTGCCAGCAGTTTTTTTGACGACACCATATATTTT.

The genes are TRBV12-3 or TRBV12-4 and TRBJ1-1, with unresolved D. V was clipped by 3 bases and J by 1 base, with 21 bases between them. The CDR3 runs to 18 residues. The CDR3 DNA is TGTGCCAGCAGTTTCGACTTAGGAGGTGGATATGAGAACACTGAAGCTTTCTTT. This sequence encodes CASSFDLGGGYENTEAFF.

This clonotype showed up just a few times. The chain couples TRBV5-1 to TRBJ2-1; 10 bases fit TRBD1. This CDR3 spans 15 amino acids. Germline V gene data show CDR1 as SGHRS and CDR2 as YFSETQ. V lost 4 bases to trimming and J lost 6 bases; unmatched junction nucleotides: 7. CDR3 sequence reads: CASSVSGTGANEQFF. Here the CDR3 DNA reads TGCGCCAGCAGCGTATCCGGGACAGGGGCCAATGAGCAGTTCTTC.

The rearrangement joins TRBV5-1 to TRBJ2-1; the match to TRBD2 covers 12 bases. The germline gives CDR1 SGHRS, CDR2 YFSETQ. The CDR3 extends over 16 amino acids. The trim removed 4 bases at V and 6 bases at J, leaving 8 bases unmatched. The CDR3 loop reads CASSPRTSGTSNEQFF. CDR3 in DNA: TGCGCCAGCAGCCCCCGGACTAGCGGGACTTCCAATGAGCAGTTCTTC.

At least ten counts were recorded for this clonotype. V usage is TRBV15 and J usage is TRBJ2-1; tentatively, D is TRBD2 (5 bases). Trimming pared 0 bases from V and 5 bases from J, leaving 11 bases between. Per germline, CDR1 LNHNV and CDR2 YYDKDF (reference sequence). The CDR3 extends over 15 amino acids. The CDR3: CATSRELLGHNEQFF. For the CDR3, the DNA is TGTGCCACCAGCAGAGAGTTACTAGGTCACAATGAGCAGTTCTTC.

In its sample, this clonotype was seen many times. The chain couples TRBV5-1 to TRBJ2-5; TRBD2 matches at 11 bases. This CDR3 region has 17 residues. CDR1 is SGHRS and CDR2 is YFSETQ in the germline V gene. Germline trimming cut 1 base from V and 3 bases from J; bases unmatched to any gene: 8. CDR3 region: CASSLSSVLAGEETQYF. CDR3 coding DNA: TGCGCCAGCAGCTTGTCCAGCGTACTAGCGGGAGAAGAGACCCAGTACTTC.

This clonotype is a singleton in its sample. This may arise from a read error, as a much more abundant clone is one base away. The V and J genes are TRBV27 and TRBJ1-1; a weak D match, TRBD1 (6 bases). From germline, CDR1 is MNHEY and CDR2 SMNVEV (reference sequence). With 0 bases removed from V and 6 bases from J, the gap between germline ends came to 17 bases. There are 16 residues in the CDR3. The CDR3 here is CASSLSEGHIRAEAFF. The CDR3 region has the DNA TGTGCCAGCAGTTTATCCGAGGGACATATCCGAGCTGAAGCTTTCTTT.

V gene TRBV7-2 combines with J gene TRBJ2-1; 9 bases line up with TRBD1. V lost 5 bases and J lost 9; bases outside the gene matches: 11. CDR1 and CDR2 (germline): SGHTA, FQGNSA. This CDR3 is 15 amino acids long. This CDR3 is CASSLRDRVRGEQFF. Written as DNA, the CDR3 is TGTGCCAGCAGCCTCCGGGACAGGGTACGTGGTGAGCAGTTCTTC.

In its sample, this clonotype was seen a few times. J is TRBJ2-1 and V is TRBV5-1; tentatively, D is TRBD1 (6 bases). Germline CDR1 is SGHRS and CDR2 is YFSETQ. The CDR3 runs to 12 residues. The V end lost 5 bases, the J end lost 8 bases, and 11 bases lay between the germline ends. The CDR3 protein is CASSPDSYEQFF. CDR3 sequence (DNA): TGCGCCAGCAGTCCGGACAGCTATGAGCAGTTCTTC.

The chain couples TRBV24-1 to TRBJ1-1, with D possibly being TRBD1 (5 bases). The CDR3 loop spans 11 amino acids. Trimming left V 9 bases short and J 10 bases short, with 14 bases between. From germline, CDR1 is KGHDR and CDR2 SFDVKD. CDR3: CATQGGGPAFF. CDR3 sequence (DNA): TGTGCCACCCAGGGCGGGGGACCAGCTTTCTTT.

This clonotype appeared many times. CDR3 in DNA: TGTGCCAGCAGCCAAGATTGGGGCGACGGGGAGCTGTTTTTT. This encodes CASSQDWGDGELFF. V is TRBV14 and J is TRBJ2-2, with D possibly being TRBD1 (5 bases). The CDR3 is 14 amino acids. With 0 bases removed from V and 7 bases from J, the gap between germline ends came to 9 bases. CDR1 is SGHDN and CDR2 is FVKESK in the germline V gene.

This sequence joins TRBV20-1 and TRBJ1-2; weak D call: TRBD1 (6 bases). The CDR3 extends over 15 amino acids. The V gene lost 6 bases and the J gene lost 8 bases, with 25 bases spanning the gap. Germline V lookup: CDR1 DFQATT, CDR2 SNEGSKA (reference sequence). The CDR3 region is CSALKAGGIFKGYTF. The CDR3 bases are TGCAGTGCCCTCAAGGCCGGGGGCATCTTCAAGGGCTACACCTTC.

Notes on this clonotype: A clone one base away is much larger, so this may be a read error. The CDR3 bases are TGCGCCAGCAGAAGGGACCATGAGCAGTTCTTC. Translated: CASRRDHEQFF. The rearrangement joins TRBV5-1 to TRBJ2-1; either TRBD1 or TRBD2 may fit D (5 bases each). Germline CDR1 SGHRS, CDR2 YFSETQ. The CDR3 extends over 11 amino acids. Deletions cut 5 bases from V and 8 bases from J, with 8 bases between.

This chain joins TRBV25-1 and TRBJ2-3, with 12 bases identical to TRBD2. Per germline, CDR1 MGHDK and CDR2 SYGVNS. J was trimmed by 3 bases and V by 1 base; bases with no gene match: 11. The CDR3 length is 19 residues. The CDR3 sequence: CASSEWSPSGRARTDTQYF. The CDR3 DNA follows: TGTGCCAGCAGTGAATGGTCCCCTAGCGGGAGGGCCCGGACAGATACGCAGTATTTT.

The sample holds many counts of this clonotype. V usage is TRBV4-2 and J usage is TRBJ2-1; 8 bases line up with TRBD1. The J segment lost 7 bases and the V segment lost 3 bases, leaving 14 bases of the junction unmatched. CDR3 size: 17 residues. Germline-derived CDR1 and CDR2 are LGHNA and YNFKEQ. CDR3: CASSHQSRTGLGNEQFF. The CDR3, as DNA: TGTGCCAGCAGCCACCAGTCTCGGACAGGGTTGGGGAATGAGCAGTTCTTC.

This clonotype has at least ten counts. This chain connects TRBV15 to TRBJ1-1, with D hard to call. Trimming left V 5 bases short and J 0 bases short, with 13 bases between. CDR1 LNHNV and CDR2 YYDKDF come from the germline V gene (reference sequence). This CDR3 has 15 amino acids. CDR3 sequence: CATSVSGRLNTEAFF. Written as DNA, the CDR3 is TGTGCCACCAGCGTGTCTGGCCGATTGAACACTGAAGCTTTCTTT.

J is TRBJ1-1 and V is TRBV5-1; perhaps TRBD1 as D (5 bases). V was pared by 3 bases and J by 5 bases, with 11 bases between. Germline V gene lookup returns CDR1 SGHRS and CDR2 YFSETQ. The CDR3 loop spans 13 amino acids. This CDR3 reads CASSSTGATEAFF. CDR3 nucleotides: TGCGCCAGCAGCTCCACAGGAGCTACTGAAGCTTTCTTT.